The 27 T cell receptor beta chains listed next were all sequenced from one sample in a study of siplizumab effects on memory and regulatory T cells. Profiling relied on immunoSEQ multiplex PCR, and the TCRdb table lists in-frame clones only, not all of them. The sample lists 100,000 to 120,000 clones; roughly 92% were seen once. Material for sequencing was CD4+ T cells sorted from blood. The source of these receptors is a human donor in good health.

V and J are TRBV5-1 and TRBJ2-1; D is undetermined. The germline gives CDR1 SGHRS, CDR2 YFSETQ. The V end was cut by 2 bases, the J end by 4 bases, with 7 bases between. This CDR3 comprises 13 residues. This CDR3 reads CASSFVTYNEQFF. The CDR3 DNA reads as TGCGCCAGCAGCTTCGTAACATACAATGAGCAGTTCTTC.

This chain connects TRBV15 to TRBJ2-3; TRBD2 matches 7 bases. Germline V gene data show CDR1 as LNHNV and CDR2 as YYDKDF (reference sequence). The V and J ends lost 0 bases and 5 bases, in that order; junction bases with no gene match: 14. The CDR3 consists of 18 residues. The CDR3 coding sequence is TGTGCCACCAGCAGAGATGAGGCGTGGGAGGGAGTTGGAGATACGCAGTATTTT. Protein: CATSRDEAWEGVGDTQYF.

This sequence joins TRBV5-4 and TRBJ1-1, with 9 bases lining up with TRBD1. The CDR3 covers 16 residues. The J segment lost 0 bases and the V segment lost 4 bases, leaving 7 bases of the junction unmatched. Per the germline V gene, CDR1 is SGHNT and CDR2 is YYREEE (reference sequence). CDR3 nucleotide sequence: TGTGCCAGCAGCACCGACAGGGGGTTGGTGAACACTGAAGCTTTCTTT. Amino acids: CASSTDRGLVNTEAFF.

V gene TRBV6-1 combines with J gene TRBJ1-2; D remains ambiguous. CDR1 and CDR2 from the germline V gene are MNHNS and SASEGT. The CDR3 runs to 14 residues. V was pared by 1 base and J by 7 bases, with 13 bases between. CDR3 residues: CASSEDGRRGGYTF. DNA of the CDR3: TGTGCCAGCAGTGAAGACGGGCGCCGGGGTGGCTACACCTTC.

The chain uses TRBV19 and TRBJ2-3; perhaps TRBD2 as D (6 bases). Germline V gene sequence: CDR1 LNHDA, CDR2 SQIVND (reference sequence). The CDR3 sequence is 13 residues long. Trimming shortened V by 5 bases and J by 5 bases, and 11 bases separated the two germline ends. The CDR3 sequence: CASSQVEGDTQYF. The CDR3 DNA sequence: TGTGCCAGTAGTCAGGTGGAGGGAGATACGCAGTATTTT.

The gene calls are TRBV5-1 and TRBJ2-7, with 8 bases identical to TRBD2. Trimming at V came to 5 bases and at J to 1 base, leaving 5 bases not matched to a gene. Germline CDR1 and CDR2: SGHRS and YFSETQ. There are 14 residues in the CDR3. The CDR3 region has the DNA TGCGCCAGCAGGAAAGCGGGGGCGTCCTACGAGCAGTACTTC. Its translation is CASRKAGASYEQYF.

The CDR3 nucleotides read TGCGCCAGCAGCCCATCCCAGGGGTCTTGGGTGTGGACTGAAGCTTTCTTT. Its protein is CASSPSQGSWVWTEAFF. The chain has TRBV5-1 and TRBJ1-1, with D tentatively TRBD1 (6 bases). CDR1 is SGHRS, CDR2 YFSETQ, per germline. The CDR3 is made up of 17 amino acids. Trimming stripped 4 bases from V and 5 bases from J, with 24 bases between.

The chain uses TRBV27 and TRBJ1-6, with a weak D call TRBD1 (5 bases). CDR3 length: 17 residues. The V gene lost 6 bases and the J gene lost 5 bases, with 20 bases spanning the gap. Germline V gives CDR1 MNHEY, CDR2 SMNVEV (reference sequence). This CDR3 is CASRSLYRGINNSPLHF. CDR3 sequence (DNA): TGTGCCAGCAGGTCCTTATATAGGGGAATTAATAATTCACCCCTCCACTTT.

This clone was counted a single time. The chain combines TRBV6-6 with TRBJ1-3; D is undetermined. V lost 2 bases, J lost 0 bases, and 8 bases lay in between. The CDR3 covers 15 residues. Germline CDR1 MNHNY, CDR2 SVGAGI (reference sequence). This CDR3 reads CASSYDQISGNTIYF. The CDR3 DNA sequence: TGTGCCAGCAGTTACGACCAGATCTCTGGAAACACCATATATTTT.

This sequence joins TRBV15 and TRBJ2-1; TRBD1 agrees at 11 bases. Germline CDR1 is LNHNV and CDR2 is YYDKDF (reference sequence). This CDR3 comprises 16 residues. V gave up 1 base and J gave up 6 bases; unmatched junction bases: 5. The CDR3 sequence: CATSRGGTGGFNEQFF. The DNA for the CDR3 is TGTGCCACCAGCAGAGGAGGGACAGGGGGTTTCAATGAGCAGTTCTTC.

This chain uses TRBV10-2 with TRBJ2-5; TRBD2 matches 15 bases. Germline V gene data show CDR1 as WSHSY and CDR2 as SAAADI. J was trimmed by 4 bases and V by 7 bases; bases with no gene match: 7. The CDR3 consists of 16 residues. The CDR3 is CASTGLAGGQLETQYF. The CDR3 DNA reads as TGCGCCAGCACTGGACTAGCGGGAGGGCAACTAGAGACCCAGTACTTC.

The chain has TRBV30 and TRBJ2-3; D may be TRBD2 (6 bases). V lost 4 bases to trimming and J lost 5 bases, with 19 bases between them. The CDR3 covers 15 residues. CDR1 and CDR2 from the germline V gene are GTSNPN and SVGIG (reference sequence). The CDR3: CAWKGDLRVEDTQYF. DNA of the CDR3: TGTGCCTGGAAAGGGGACTTAAGGGTGGAAGATACGCAGTATTTT.

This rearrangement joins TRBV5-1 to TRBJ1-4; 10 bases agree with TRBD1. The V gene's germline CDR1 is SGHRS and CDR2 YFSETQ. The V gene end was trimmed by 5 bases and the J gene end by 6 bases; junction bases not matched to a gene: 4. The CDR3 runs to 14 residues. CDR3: CASRFGTGDEKLFF. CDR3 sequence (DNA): TGCGCCAGCAGATTCGGGACAGGGGATGAAAAACTGTTTTTT.

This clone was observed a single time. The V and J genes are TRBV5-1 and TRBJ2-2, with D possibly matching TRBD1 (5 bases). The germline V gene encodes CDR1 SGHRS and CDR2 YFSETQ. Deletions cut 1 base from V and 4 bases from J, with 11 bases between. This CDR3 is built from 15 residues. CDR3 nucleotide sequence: TGCGCCAGCAGCTTGAATCTGGGGCGCACCGGGGAGCTGTTTTTT. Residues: CASSLNLGRTGELFF.

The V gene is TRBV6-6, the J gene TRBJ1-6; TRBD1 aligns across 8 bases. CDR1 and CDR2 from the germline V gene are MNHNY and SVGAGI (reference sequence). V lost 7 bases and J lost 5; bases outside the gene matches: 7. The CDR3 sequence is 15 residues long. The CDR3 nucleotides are TGTGCCAGCATCTCGGGACAGGCCGATAATTCACCCCTCCACTTT. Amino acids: CASISGQADNSPLHF.

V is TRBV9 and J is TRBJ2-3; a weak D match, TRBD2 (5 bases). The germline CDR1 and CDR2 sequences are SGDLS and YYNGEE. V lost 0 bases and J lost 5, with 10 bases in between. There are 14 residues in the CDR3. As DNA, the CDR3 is TGTGCCAGCAGCGTAGCAGTCCGGGGAGATACGCAGTATTTT. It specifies CASSVAVRGDTQYF.

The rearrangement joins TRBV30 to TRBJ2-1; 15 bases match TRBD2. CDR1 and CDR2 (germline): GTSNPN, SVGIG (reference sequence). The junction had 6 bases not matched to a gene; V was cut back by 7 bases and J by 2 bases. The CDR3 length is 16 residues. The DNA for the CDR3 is TGTGCCTTCTCCGGACTAGCGGGAGGGCCCTACAATGAGCAGTTCTTC. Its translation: CAFSGLAGGPYNEQFF.

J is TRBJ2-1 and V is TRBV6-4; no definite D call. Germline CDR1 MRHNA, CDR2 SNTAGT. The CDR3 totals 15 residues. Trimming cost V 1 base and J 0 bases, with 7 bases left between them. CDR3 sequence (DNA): TGTGCCAGCAGTGACTTTCCGAGCTCCTACAATGAGCAGTTCTTC. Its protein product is CASSDFPSSYNEQFF.

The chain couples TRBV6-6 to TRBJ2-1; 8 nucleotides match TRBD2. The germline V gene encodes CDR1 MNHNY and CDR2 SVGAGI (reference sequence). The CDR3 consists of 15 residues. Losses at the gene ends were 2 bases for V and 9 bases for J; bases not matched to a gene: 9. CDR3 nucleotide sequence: TGTGCCAGCAGTTACCCGGCAGCGGGGGCGTCTGAGCAGTTCTTC. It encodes CASSYPAAGASEQFF.

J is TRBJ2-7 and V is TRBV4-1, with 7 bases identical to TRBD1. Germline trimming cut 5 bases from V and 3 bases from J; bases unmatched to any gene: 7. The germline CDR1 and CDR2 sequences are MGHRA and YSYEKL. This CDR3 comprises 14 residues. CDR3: CASSSTRQGYEQYF. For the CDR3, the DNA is TGCGCCAGCAGCTCGACCCGACAGGGCTACGAGCAGTACTTC.

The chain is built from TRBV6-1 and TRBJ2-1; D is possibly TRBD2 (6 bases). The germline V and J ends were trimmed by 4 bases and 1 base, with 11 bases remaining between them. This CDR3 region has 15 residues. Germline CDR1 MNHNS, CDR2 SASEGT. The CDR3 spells CASSALRGSYNEQFF. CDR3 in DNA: TGTGCCAGCAGTGCGCTTCGGGGGTCCTACAATGAGCAGTTCTTC.

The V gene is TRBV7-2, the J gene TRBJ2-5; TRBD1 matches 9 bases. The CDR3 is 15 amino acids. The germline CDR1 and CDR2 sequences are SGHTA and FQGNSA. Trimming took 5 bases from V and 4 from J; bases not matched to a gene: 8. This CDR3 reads CASSLRQGGIETQYF. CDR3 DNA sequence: TGTGCCAGCAGCCTGAGACAGGGGGGGATAGAGACCCAGTACTTC.

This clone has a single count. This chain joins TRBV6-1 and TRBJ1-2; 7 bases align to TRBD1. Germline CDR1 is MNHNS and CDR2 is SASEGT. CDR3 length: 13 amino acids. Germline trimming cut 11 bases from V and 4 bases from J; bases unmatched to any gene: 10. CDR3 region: CACNRGSPYGYTF. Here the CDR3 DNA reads TGTGCCTGTAACAGGGGAAGTCCCTATGGCTACACCTTC.

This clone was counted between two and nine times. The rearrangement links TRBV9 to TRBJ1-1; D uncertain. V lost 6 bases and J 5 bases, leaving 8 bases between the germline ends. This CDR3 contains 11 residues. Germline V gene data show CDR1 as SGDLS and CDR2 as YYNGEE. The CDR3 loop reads CASTPRTEAFF. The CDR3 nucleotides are TGTGCCAGCACCCCCCGAACTGAAGCTTTCTTT. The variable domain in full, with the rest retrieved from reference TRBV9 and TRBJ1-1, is DSGVTQTPKHLITATGQRVTLRCSPRSGDLSVYWYQQSLDQGLQFLIQYYNGEERAKGNILERFSAQQFPDLHSELNLSSLELGDSALYFCASTPRTEAFFGQGTRLTVV.

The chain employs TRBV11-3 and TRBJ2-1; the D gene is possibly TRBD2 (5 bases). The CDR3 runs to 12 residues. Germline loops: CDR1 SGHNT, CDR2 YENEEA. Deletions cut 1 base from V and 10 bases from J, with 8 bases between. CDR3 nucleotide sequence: TGTGCCAGCAGCTTAGCTAGCACAGAGCAGTTCTTC. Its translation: CASSLASTEQFF.

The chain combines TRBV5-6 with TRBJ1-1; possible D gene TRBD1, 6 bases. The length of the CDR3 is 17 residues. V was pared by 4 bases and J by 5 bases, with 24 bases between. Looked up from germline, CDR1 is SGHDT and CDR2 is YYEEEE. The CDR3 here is CASSPLRPGHSVTEAFF. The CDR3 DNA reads TGTGCCAGCAGCCCGCTACGGCCGGGACACAGTGTAACTGAAGCTTTCTTT.

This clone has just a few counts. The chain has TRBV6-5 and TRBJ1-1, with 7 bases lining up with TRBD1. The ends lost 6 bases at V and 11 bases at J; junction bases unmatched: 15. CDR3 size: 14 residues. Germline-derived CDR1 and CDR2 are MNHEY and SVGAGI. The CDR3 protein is CASRRDRDHLKAFF. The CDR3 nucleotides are TGTGCCAGCAGAAGGGACAGAGACCACTTGAAGGCTTTCTTT.